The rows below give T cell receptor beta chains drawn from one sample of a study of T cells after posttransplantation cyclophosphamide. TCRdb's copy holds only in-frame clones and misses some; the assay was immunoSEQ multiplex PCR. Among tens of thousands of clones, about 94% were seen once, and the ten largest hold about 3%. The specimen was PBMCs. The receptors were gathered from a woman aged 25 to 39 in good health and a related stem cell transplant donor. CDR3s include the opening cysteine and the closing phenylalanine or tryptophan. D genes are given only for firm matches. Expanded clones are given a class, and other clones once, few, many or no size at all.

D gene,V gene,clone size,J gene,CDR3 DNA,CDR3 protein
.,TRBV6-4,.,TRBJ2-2,TGTGCCAGCAGTGAACAGGGCCGCTCCCCCCCCGGGGAGCTGTTTTTT,CASSEQGRSPPGELFF
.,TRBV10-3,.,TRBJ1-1,TGTGCCATCAGTTGGAACACTGAAGCTTTCTTT,CAISWNTEAFF
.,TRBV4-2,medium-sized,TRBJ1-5,TGTGCCAGCAGCCAGGACGGTCATAGCAATCAGCCCCAGCATTTT,CASSQDGHSNQPQHF
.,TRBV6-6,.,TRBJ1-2,TGTGCCAGCAGTTACTCGACAGGCTATGGCTACACCTTC,CASSYSTGYGYTF
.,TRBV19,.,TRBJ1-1,TGTGCCACCACGATGGGGTACAATGAAGCTTTCTTT,CATTMGYNEAFF
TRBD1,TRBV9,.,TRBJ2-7,TGTGCCAGCAGCGTAGAGAGGGGGCCCTTGGACGAGCAGTACTTC,CASSVERGPLDEQYF
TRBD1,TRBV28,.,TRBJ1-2,TGTGCCAGCAGTTGGACAGGGAGAAACTATGGCTACACCTTC,CASSWTGRNYGYTF
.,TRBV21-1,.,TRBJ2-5,TGTGCCAGCACGCTAGGTTGTCCGGGGTCGAGAGAGACCCAGTACTTC,CASTLGCPGSRETQYF
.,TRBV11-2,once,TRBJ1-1,TGTGCCAGCAGGTCGCACTGGGGGACAGAAGCTTTCTTT,CASRSHWGTEAFF
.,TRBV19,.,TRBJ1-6,TGTGCCAGTAGTCAGGGGACGGGTGCCCTTGGGGCCCTCCACTTT,CASSQGTGALGALHF
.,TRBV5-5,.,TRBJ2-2,TGTGCCAGCAGCTCGCTACAGACTTTCAACACCGGGGAGCTGTTTTTT,CASSSLQTFNTGELFF
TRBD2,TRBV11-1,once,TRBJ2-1,TGTGCCAGCAGCTCCCTAGCGGGGGGCCATGAGCAGTTCTTC,CASSSLAGGHEQFF
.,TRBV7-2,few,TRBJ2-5,TGTGCCAGCAGCTTAACTGGGGGCGAGACCCAGTACTTC,CASSLTGGETQYF
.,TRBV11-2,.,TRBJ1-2,TGTGCCAGCAGCTTATCGGGGGGAGGCTACACCTTC,CASSLSGGGYTF
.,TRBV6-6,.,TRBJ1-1,TGTGCCGGGAAAGGCCGCCTGAACACTGAAGCTTTCTTT,CAGKGRLNTEAFF
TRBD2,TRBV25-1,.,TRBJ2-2,TGTGCCAGCAGTGATAGCGGGGGGGCGAACACCGGGGAGCTGTTTTTT,CASSDSGGANTGELFF
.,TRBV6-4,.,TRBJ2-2,TGTGCCAGCAGCCGGGGTATCGGCCGCGGTGGGTACACCGGGGAGCTGTTTTTT,CASSRGIGRGGYTGELFF
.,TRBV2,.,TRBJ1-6,TGTGCCAGCAGTGAAGCTACAGGGTTTAATTCACCCCTCCACTTT,CASSEATGFNSPLHF
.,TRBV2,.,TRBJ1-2,TGTGCCTCGGGCGGGGCGCGAGGCTACACCTTC,CASGGARGYTF
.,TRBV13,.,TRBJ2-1,TGTGCCAGCAGCTTACTAGAATACAATGAGCAGTTCTTC,CASSLLEYNEQFF
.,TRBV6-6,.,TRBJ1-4,TGTGCCAGCAGTCTATCAGCTAATGAAGAACTGTTTTTT,CASSLSANEELFF
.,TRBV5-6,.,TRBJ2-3,TGTGCCAGCAGCTTGTTCCGGGGTAGGTTTACAGATACGCAGTATTTT,CASSLFRGRFTDTQYF
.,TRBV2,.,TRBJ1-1,TGTGCCAGCACCTCTGGGGGGGCAGGGGACATGAACACTGAAGCTTTCTTT,CASTSGGAGDMNTEAFF
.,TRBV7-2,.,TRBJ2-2,TGTGCCAGCAGTCCGGATTCAAACACCGGGGAGCTGTTTTTT,CASSPDSNTGELFF
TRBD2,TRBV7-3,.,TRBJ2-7,TGTGCCAGCAGCCCCGGGGGGGGCCGGGACGAGCAGTACTTC,CASSPGGGRDEQYF
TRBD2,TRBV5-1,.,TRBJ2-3,TGCGCCAGCAGCTTGAACCCTAGCGGGGGTACAGATACGCAGTATTTT,CASSLNPSGGTDTQYF
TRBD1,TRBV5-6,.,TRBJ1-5,TGTGCCAGCAGCGCGGGACAGCCCAATCAGCCCCAGCATTTT,CASSAGQPNQPQHF
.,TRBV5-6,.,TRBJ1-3,TGTGCCAGCAGCCCGGTTTGGGACTCTGGAAACACCATATATTTT,CASSPVWDSGNTIYF
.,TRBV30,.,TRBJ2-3,TGTGCCTGGAGCCGTTTTAGTAGCACAGATACGCAGTATTTT,CAWSRFSSTDTQYF
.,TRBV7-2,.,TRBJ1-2,TGTGCCAGCAGCCCGGTGGGATCGCATGGCTACACCTTC,CASSPVGSHGYTF
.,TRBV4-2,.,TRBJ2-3,TGTGCCAGCAGCCCCGCACTGATCGGATCCACAGATACGCAGTATTTT,CASSPALIGSTDTQYF
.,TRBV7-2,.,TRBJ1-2,TGTGCCAGCAGCTTAGCGAACGGGTATGGCTACACCTTC,CASSLANGYGYTF
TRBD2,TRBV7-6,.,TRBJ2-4,TGTGCCAGCAGCTTCGGTGGGGGGGACATTCAGTACTTC,CASSFGGGDIQYF
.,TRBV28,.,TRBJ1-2,TGTGCCAGCAGTCCCTCTTGGGGCTACACCTTC,CASSPSWGYTF